These 5 T cell receptor beta chains came from one sample sequenced in a study of blood T cell repertoires in COVID-19. Profiled with immunoSEQ multiplex PCR; TCRdb holds only in-frame clones, not every one. The sample comprises 150,000 to 200,000 clones, 88% of which are singletons, and roughly 8.6% rests with the top ten. Sequenced material: PBMCs or T cells enriched from blood (not recorded which). The receptors come from a woman younger than 30 who had recovered from COVID-19.

V is TRBV4-2 and J is TRBJ1-1, with D unclear. The V and J ends lost 4 bases and 2 bases respectively, with 20 bases between them. Germline V gene lookup returns CDR1 LGHNA and CDR2 YNFKEQ. The CDR3 is 17 amino acids. The CDR3 loop reads CASSPLLARPYNTEAFF. CDR3 in DNA: TGTGCCAGCAGCCCCTTACTAGCCCGGCCCTACAACACTGAAGCTTTCTTT.

J is TRBJ1-1 and V is TRBV7-9; D is perhaps TRBD1 (5 bases). The CDR3 has 13 amino acids. V was clipped by 4 bases and J by 7 bases, with 13 bases between them. The germline CDR1 and CDR2 sequences are SEHNR and FQNEAQ (reference sequence). Here the CDR3 reads CASSWGQQNEAFF. In DNA form, the CDR3 reads TGTGCCAGCAGCTGGGGCCAGCAAAATGAAGCTTTCTTT.

The V call is TRBV25-1, the J call TRBJ1-2; 9 nucleotides line up with TRBD1. This CDR3 comprises 13 residues. The V gene's germline CDR1 is MGHDK and CDR2 SYGVNS. V was pared by 6 bases and J by 8 bases, with 7 bases of the junction left unmatched. CDR3 DNA sequence: TGTGCCAGCAGCTTACAGGGGGCGGAGGGCTACACCTTC. Its protein is CASSLQGAEGYTF.

The V gene is TRBV19, the J gene TRBJ2-7; possible D gene TRBD1, 6 bases. CDR1 is LNHDA and CDR2 is SQIVND in the germline V gene (reference sequence). This CDR3 is 15 amino acids long. V was trimmed by 5 bases and J by 6 bases, leaving 20 bases between them. CDR3 sequence (DNA): TGTGCCAGTAGTCAGGGACCAGGGGCCCCAAGCGAGCAGTACTTC. Amino acid sequence: CASSQGPGAPSEQYF.

The chain uses TRBV7-2 and TRBJ2-7; no firm D call. CDR3 size: 13 residues. V dropped 3 bases and J dropped 5 bases, with 11 bases sitting between them. CDR1 is SGHTA, CDR2 FQGNSA, per germline. CDR3: CASSFPTPDEQYF. The CDR3 bases are TGTGCCAGCAGCTTCCCCACACCCGACGAGCAGTACTTC.